This TCR beta chain was obtained from a study of neurological immune-mediated disorders. This clonotype was seen many times. Its cognate antigen is unknown. The V end was cut by 2 bases, the J end by 0 bases, with 20 bases between. Germline V gene sequence: CDR1 MGHRA, CDR2 YSYEKL. The CDR3 consists of 20 residues. Study findings and constraints: HTLV-1-associated myelopathy had the most TCR clonal expansion, whereas multiple sclerosis had the least (lower than in healthy controls).

The controls, all healthy individuals, were blood bank volunteers in Maryland, USA. The T cells used for sorted libraries numbered 1 million, either CD4+ or CD8+. TCRdb processed the 5' RACE reads anew with MiXCR; each CDR3 protein has one entry. The sample carries about 21,000 distinct CDR3 sequences, over 5% recorded once. This TCR came from a man between 18 and 35 years old in good health. The chain recombines TRBV4-1 with TRBJ2-6; D is perhaps TRBD1 (6 bases). The sequenced sample consisted of CD8+ T cells from blood. The CDR3 region has the DNA TGCGCCAGCAGCCAAAAAAATACGAAACAGGGCGACTCTGGGGCCAACGTCCTGACTTTC. This encodes CASSQKNTKQGDSGANVLTF.